The T cell receptor beta chain described here comes from a study of vaccination and CD4 T cells after COVID-19. For the study at large: The authors gave control cultures a CEFX pool, an HIV-1 Nef pool, or no peptide.

The sample's treatment: roughly ten-day PBMC culture with coronavirus spike peptide pools or control peptides (ViraFEST assay). Peptide-pool expansion of antigen-specific T cells preceded TCR sequencing in ViraFEST. Per the germline V gene, CDR1 is SGHRS and CDR2 is YFSETQ. V gave up 4 bases and J gave up 4 bases; unmatched junction bases: 8. The CDR3 runs 15 residues. Cultured CD4+ T-cell DNA underwent Oncomine TCR Beta short-read sequencing. Using the QIAamp micro DNA kit, genomic DNA was extracted from the CD4+ T cells that had been cultured. TCRdb recomputed calls from the PCR reads with MiXCR, one row per CDR3 protein. The repertoire has about 20,000 distinct CDR3 sequences, 55% of them found once; the top ten carry approximately 7.5%. This clonotype showed up just once. Its target is not known.

The genes are TRBV5-1 and TRBJ1-5; TRBD1 matches at 7 bases. The sequence came from a human donor who had recovered from COVID-19. Sequencing was carried out using CD4+ T cells from blood, cultured in vitro. Here the CDR3 reads CASSREGAENQPQHF. The DNA for the CDR3 is TGCGCCAGCAGCCGGGAGGGGGCAGAAAATCAGCCCCAGCATTTT.